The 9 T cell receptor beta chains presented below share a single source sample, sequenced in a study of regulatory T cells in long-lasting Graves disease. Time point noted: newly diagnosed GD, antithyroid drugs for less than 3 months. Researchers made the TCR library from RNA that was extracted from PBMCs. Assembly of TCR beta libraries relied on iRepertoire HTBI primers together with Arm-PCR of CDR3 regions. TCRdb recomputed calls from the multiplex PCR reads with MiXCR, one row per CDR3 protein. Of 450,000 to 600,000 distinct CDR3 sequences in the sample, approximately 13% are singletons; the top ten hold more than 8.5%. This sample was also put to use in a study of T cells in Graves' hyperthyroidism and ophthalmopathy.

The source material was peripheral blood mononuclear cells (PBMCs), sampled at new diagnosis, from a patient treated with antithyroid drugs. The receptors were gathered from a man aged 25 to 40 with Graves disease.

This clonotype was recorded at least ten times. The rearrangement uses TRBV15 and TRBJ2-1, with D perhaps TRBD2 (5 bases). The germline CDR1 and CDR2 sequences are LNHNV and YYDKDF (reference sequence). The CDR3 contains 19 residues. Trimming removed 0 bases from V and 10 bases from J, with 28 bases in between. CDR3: CATSRDSPARRRFLGEQFF. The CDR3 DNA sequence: TGTGCCACCAGCAGAGATTCCCCGGCGAGGAGGAGGTTCTTAGGGGAGCAGTTCTTC. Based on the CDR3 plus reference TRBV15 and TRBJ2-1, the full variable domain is DAMVIQNPRYQVTQFGKPVTLSCSQTLNHNVMYWYQQKSSQAPKLLFHYYDKDFNNEADTPDNFQSRRPNTSFCFLDIRSPGLGDTAMYLCATSRDSPARRRFLGEQFFGPGTRLTVL.

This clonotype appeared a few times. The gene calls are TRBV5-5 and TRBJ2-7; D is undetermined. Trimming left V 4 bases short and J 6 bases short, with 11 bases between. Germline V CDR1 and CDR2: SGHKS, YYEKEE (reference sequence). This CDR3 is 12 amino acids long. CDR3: CASSPSEVEQYF. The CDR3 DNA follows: TGTGCCAGCAGCCCTTCCGAGGTCGAGCAGTACTTC.

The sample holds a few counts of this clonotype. CDR3 in amino acids: CASNYRGPYNEQFF. The DNA for the CDR3 is TGTGCCAGCAACTACAGAGGTCCCTACAATGAGCAGTTCTTC. The chain couples TRBV12-3 or TRBV12-4 to TRBJ2-1; no reliable D call. The CDR3 contains 14 residues. V shed 7 bases and J shed 2 bases, with 12 bases lying between them.

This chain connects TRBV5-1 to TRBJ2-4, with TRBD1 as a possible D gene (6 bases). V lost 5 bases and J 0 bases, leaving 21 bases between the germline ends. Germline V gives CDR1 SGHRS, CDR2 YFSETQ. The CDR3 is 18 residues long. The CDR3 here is CASRQQGFEVVAKNIQYF. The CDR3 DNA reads TGCGCCAGCAGACAACAGGGTTTTGAGGTAGTAGCCAAAAACATTCAGTACTTC.

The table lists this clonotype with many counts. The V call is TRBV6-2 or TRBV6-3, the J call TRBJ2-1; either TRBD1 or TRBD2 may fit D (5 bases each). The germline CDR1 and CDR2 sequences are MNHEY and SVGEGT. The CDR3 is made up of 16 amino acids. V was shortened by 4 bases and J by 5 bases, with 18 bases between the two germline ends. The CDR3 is CASSSLPGTLDNEQFF. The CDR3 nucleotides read TGTGCCAGCAGTTCCCTCCCCGGGACCCTAGACAATGAGCAGTTCTTC.

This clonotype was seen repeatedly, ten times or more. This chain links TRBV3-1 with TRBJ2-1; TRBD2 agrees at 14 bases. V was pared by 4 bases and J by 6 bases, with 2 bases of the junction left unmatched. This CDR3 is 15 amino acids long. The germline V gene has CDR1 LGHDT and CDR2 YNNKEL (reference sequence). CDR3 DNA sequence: TGTGCCAGCAGCCGACTAGCGGGAGGGTCCAATGAGCAGTTCTTC. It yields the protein CASSRLAGGSNEQFF.

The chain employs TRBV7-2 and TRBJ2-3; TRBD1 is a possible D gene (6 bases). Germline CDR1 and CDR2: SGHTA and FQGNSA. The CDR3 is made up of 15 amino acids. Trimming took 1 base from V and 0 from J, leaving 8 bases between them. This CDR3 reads CASSLVGQSTDTQYF. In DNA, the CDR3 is TGTGCCAGCAGCTTAGTGGGACAAAGCACAGATACGCAGTATTTT.

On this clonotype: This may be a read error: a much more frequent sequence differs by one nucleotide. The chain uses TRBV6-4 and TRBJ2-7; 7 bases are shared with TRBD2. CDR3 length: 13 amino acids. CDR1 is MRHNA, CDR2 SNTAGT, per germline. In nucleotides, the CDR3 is TGTGCCGGCAGTCGAGCGGGGCCAAAGGAGCAGTACTTC. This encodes CAGSRAGPKEQYF.

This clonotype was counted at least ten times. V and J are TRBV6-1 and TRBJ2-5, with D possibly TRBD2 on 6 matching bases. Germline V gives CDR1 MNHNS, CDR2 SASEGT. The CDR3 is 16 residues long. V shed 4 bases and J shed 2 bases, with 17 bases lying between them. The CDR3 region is CASSGARLGPQETQYF. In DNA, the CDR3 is TGTGCCAGCAGTGGGGCGAGACTAGGTCCTCAAGAGACCCAGTACTTC.